These 6 T cell receptor beta chains were all obtained from the same sample, sequenced in a study of blood T cell repertoires in COVID-19. Sequencing used immunoSEQ multiplex PCR; TCRdb keeps in-frame clones, though not all of them. Altogether approximately 350,000 clones are present, roughly nine tenths being singletons, with the ten largest covering 1% to 1.5%. The material sequenced was peripheral blood. The source of these receptors is a man aged 40-50 years with acute or convalescent COVID-19.

This clone was observed a single time. Written as DNA, the CDR3 is TGTGCCATCAGTGACTTCGTTTCAGGGAACTATGGCTACACCTTC. This translates into CAISDFVSGNYGYTF. This chain joins TRBV10-3 and TRBJ1-2; D is possibly TRBD1 (5 bases). Germline CDR1 is ENHRY and CDR2 is SYGVKD. The CDR3 sequence is 15 residues long. Trimming stripped 3 bases from V and 2 bases from J, with 13 bases between.

This clone turned up a few times. The gene calls are TRBV28 and TRBJ2-3, with 10 bases matching TRBD2. After removal of 6 bases from V and 7 bases from J, the junction contained 7 bases not matched to a gene. This CDR3 contains 14 residues. CDR1 is MDHEN, CDR2 SYDVKM, per germline. The CDR3 DNA reads as TGTGCCAGCAGAACTAGCGGGAAAGGGAATACGCAGTATTTT. Translation: CASRTSGKGNTQYF.

The genes are TRBV7-2 and TRBJ1-5; D is undetermined. The germline V gene has CDR1 SGHTA and CDR2 FQGNSA. The CDR3 contains 12 residues. V was shortened by 8 bases and J by 11 bases, with 16 bases between the two germline ends. The CDR3 here is CASSVESAAQHF. The CDR3 coding sequence is TGTGCCAGCTCCGTTGAGTCGGCGGCCCAGCATTTT.

V usage is TRBV30 and J usage is TRBJ2-3, with no clear D. This CDR3 is 11 amino acids long. V lost 3 bases and J 4 bases, leaving 5 bases between the germline ends. CDR1 is GTSNPN, CDR2 SVGIG, per germline (reference sequence). This CDR3 reads CAWSESDTQYF. The DNA of the CDR3 is TGTGCCTGGAGCGAGTCAGATACGCAGTATTTT.

Regarding this clone: Other DNA sequences in this specimen translate into the identical CDR3. The genes are TRBV6-5 and TRBJ2-5; 8 positions match TRBD1. The CDR3 length is 15 residues. V shed 0 bases, J shed 4 bases, and the junction held 4 bases outside the gene matches. From germline, CDR1 is MNHEY and CDR2 SVGAGI. DNA for the CDR3: TGTGCCAGCAGTTACTCGATCGGACAGGGAGAGACCCAGTACTTC. Protein product: CASSYSIGQGETQYF.

As DNA, the CDR3 is TGTGCCAGCAGCTCCCTCCGGGGGGCGCACACTGAAGCTTTCTTT. Amino acid sequence: CASSSLRGAHTEAFF. This chain joins TRBV11-2 and TRBJ1-1, with D possibly TRBD1 on 6 matching bases. Germline loops: CDR1 SGHAT, CDR2 FQNNGV. V lost 4 bases, J lost 3 bases, and 15 bases lay in between. The CDR3 runs to 15 residues.